This T cell receptor beta chain was sequenced in a study of blood T cell repertoires in COVID-19 (dated by TCRdb to 2019 to 2021). Context from the whole study: Samples covering the acute and convalescent phases of COVID-19 were provided by collaborators in the United States, Italy and Spain. The material from the prospective study consisted of cDNA or gDNA derived from T cells, B-cell-depleted T cells, or PBMCs. The sample metadata nearly always contained a de-identified subject ID, COVID-19 status, age in years and sex. HLA class I and class II types, where available, came from metadata supplied by the sample provider rather than from assay-based typing. Samples came from the ongoing ImmuneRACE study (first 160 participants) plus 1,254 subjects from 6 global collaborators. The dataset comprised deeply sampled blood TCRbeta repertoires from subjects exposed to, actively infected with, or recovered from COVID-19. The repertoires were released in a freely available public database meant as a resource for research on the immune response to SARS-CoV-2.

TCRbeta CDR3 regions were amplified from genomic DNA by means of the immunoSEQ Assay, a bias-controlled multiplex PCR. The published analysis was carried out like this. The number of nucleated cells in each sample was estimated by amplification of reference gene primers within the assay. To quantify the absolute abundance of each unique TCRbeta CDR3 rearrangement, sequence reads were collapsed and filtered. Productive Simpson clonality was computed per sample as the square root of Simpson's diversity index over productive rearrangements. TCRdb stores this immuneACCESS table with in-frame sequences only. Part of the clones is absent; in the studies checked, under half of the shortfall reflects unresolved V genes, and no reason is known for the rest. The D gene and trimming were derived from the DNA, and the V and J assignments and clone size from that table. The sample table lists some 370,000 clones, nearly 90% of them with a count of one. The ten most abundant clones make up 6.5% of the sample.

The collaborating institutions used their own protocols to collect whole blood in K2EDTA tubes. Collaborator samples were shipped for TCRbeta analysis as frozen whole blood, isolated PBMCs, or DNA extracted from either sample type. What the research found in general, with its limitations: How much clinical and demographic metadata was included differed by source and by participant, and the metadata was provided uncurated.

This clone has just one count. The specificity of this receptor is unknown. No qualities accompany the bases; no much larger clone lies one base away. According to the germline V gene, CDR1 reads SGHTA and CDR2 reads FQGNSA. Relative to germline, V is 1 base shorter and J is 3 bases shorter, with 4 bases between their ends. Its CDR3 holds 13 amino acids, cysteine through phenylalanine. Only the CDR3 DNA is retained, 39 bases long and in frame from the first base. The sequenced material came from peripheral blood. This TCR was sampled from a man younger than 30 with active or convalescent COVID-19. The sequence links TRBV7-2 to TRBJ2-1; there is no confident call for the D gene. The DNA sequence is as follows: TGTGCCAGCAGCTTAGGCTACTACAATGAGCAGTTCTTC. It encodes CASSLGYYNEQFF.